This TCR beta chain was retrieved from a study of cytomegalovirus exposure and HLA in healthy donors. Each of the donors was a healthy bone marrow donor. The primer mix had 60 Vbeta and 13 Jbeta primers. The assay was immunoSEQ multiplex PCR, and TCRdb's table has in-frame clones only and misses some. The sample lists about 150,000 clones, about 74% occurring once. The junction had 10 bases not matched to a gene; V was cut back by 6 bases and J by 6 bases. This CDR3 spans 14 amino acids. Germline V gene data show CDR1 as KGHSH and CDR2 as LQKENI. Source material: PBMCs. This clonotype was sampled from a man aged 40-49 years in good health and CMV-seropositive. The chain is built from TRBV18 and TRBJ2-7; TRBD1 matches at 8 bases. The CDR3 DNA follows: TGTGCCAGCTCCCAACAGGGGGGAACACTCGAGCAGTACTTC. The encoded protein is CASSQQGGTLEQYF.